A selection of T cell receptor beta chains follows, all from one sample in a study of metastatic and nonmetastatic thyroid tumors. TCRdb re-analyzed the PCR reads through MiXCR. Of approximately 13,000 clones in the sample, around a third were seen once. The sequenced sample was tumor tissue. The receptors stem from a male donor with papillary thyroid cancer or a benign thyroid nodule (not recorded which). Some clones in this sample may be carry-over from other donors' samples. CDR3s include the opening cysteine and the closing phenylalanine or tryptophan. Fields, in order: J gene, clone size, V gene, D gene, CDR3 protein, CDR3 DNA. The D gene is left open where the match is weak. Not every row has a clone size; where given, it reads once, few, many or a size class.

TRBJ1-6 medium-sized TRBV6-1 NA CASSVRGAYNSPLHF TGTGCCAGCAGTGTAAGGGGAGCCTATAATTCACCCCTCCACTTT
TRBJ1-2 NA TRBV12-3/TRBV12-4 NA CASSLQGYVYGYTF TGTGCCAGCAGTTTACAAGGGTATGTCTATGGCTACACCTTC
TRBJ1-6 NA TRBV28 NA CASSPEAGLTSPLHF TGTGCCAGCAGTCCCGAGGCCGGGCTCACTTCACCCCTCCACTTT
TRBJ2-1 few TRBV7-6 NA CASSRYRKNEQFF TGTGCCAGCAGCCGTTACCGCAAGAATGAGCAGTTCTTC
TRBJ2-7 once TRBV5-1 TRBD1 CASSSQGAYEQYF TGCGCCAGCAGCTCACAGGGGGCCTACGAGCAGTACTTC
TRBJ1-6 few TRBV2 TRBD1 CASSTGTGSAPLHF TGTGCCAGCAGTACCGGGACAGGGAGTGCACCCCTCCACTTT
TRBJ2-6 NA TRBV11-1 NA CASSLVLGLHSGANVLTF TGTGCCAGCAGCTTAGTTCTGGGGCTTCACTCTGGGGCCAACGTCCTGACTTTC
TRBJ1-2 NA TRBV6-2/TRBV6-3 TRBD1 CASSYSEGGGKWGYGYTF TGTGCCAGCAGTTACTCGGAGGGAGGGGGCAAGTGGGGCTATGGCTACACCTTC
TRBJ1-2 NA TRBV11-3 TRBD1 CASSLAGYRGNYGYTF TGTGCCAGCAGCTTAGCCGGTTACAGGGGAAACTATGGCTACACCTTC
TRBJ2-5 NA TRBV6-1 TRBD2 CASSIAGWETQYF TGTGCCAGCAGCATAGCGGGGTGGGAGACCCAGTACTTC
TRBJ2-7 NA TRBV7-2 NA CASSLSAGTGYEQYF TGTGCCAGCAGCTTATCGGCAGGGACGGGCTACGAGCAGTACTTC
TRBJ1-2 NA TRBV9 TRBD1 CASSSIGDRGDGYTF TGTGCCAGCAGCTCGATCGGGGACAGGGGTGACGGCTACACCTTC
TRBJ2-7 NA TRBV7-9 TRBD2 CASSPRLAGGYEQYF TGTGCCAGCAGCCCCAGACTAGCGGGAGGGTACGAGCAGTACTTC
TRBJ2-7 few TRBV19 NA CASKRRPDGYEQYF TGTGCCAGTAAACGGCGGCCGGACGGATACGAGCAGTACTTC
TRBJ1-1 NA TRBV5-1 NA CASSSGATEAFF TGCGCCAGCAGCTCCGGGGCCACTGAAGCTTTCTTT
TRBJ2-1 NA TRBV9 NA CASSVIAGSYNEQFF TGTGCCAGCAGCGTAATCGCAGGGTCCTACAATGAGCAGTTCTTC
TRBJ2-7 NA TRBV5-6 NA CASSLIDYEQYF TGTGCCAGCAGCTTGATCGACTACGAGCAGTACTTC
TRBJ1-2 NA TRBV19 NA CASSMGREFDGYTF TGTGCCAGTAGTATGGGCAGGGAGTTTGATGGCTACACCTTC
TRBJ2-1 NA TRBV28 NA CASSLSSLEQFF TGTGCCAGCAGTTTAAGCTCGTTGGAGCAGTTCTTC
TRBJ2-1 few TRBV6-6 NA CASSYNSGSRYNEQFF TGTGCCAGCAGTTACAATTCGGGGTCCCGTTACAATGAGCAGTTCTTC
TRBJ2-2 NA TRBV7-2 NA CASSLAGTAGLFF TGTGCCAGCAGCTTAGCCGGGACCGCGGGGCTGTTTTTT
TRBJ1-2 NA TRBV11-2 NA CASSPPLGRESYGYTF TGTGCCAGCAGCCCCCCGCTCGGCAGGGAGAGCTATGGCTACACCTTC
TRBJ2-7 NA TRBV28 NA CASSLGGASYEQYF TGTGCCAGCAGCCTTGGAGGGGCCTCCTACGAGCAGTACTTC
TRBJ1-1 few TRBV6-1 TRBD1 CASSPSGQGPEAFF TGTGCCAGCAGTCCGTCGGGACAGGGTCCTGAAGCTTTCTTT
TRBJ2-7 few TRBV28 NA CASLGNYEQYF TGTGCCAGCCTGGGGAACTACGAGCAGTACTTC
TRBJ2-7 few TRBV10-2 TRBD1 CASSEGRGSMYEQYF TGCGCCAGCAGTGAGGGCAGGGGGAGCATGTACGAGCAGTACTTC
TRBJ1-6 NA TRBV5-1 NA CASSLDRVYNSPLHF TGCGCCAGCAGCTTGGACAGAGTCTATAATTCACCCCTCCACTTT
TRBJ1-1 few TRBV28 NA CASSYPRGNTEAFF TGTGCCAGCAGTTACCCCAGGGGGAACACTGAAGCTTTCTTT
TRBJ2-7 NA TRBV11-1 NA CASSLGSHGAGGPGGEQYF TGTGCCAGCAGCTTGGGGTCCCACGGGGCAGGGGGTCCCGGGGGGGAGCAGTACTTC
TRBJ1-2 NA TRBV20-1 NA CSAEGPYYYGYTF TGCAGTGCTGAGGGTCCGTATTATTATGGCTACACCTTC
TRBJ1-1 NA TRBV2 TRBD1 CASSQTGVEAFF TGTGCCAGCAGTCAGACAGGGGTTGAAGCTTTCTTT
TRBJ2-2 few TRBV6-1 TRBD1 CASSGDRVVNTGELFF TGTGCCAGCAGTGGGGACAGGGTGGTTAACACCGGGGAGCTGTTTTTT
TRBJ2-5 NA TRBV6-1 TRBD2 CASRGEGGTQYF TGTGCCAGCAGAGGGGAGGGCGGGACCCAGTACTTC
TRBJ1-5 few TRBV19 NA CASSMGGGDQPQHF TGTGCCAGTAGTATGGGGGGCGGAGATCAGCCCCAGCATTTT
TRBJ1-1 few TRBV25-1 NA CASSPGTEAFF TGTGCCAGCAGCCCGGGCACTGAAGCTTTCTTT
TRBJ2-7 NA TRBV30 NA CAWREMWEWEQYF TGTGCCTGGAGGGAAATGTGGGAATGGGAGCAGTACTTC
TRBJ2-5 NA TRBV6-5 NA CASSFRSGGLQETQYF TGTGCCAGCAGTTTTCGTTCCGGGGGGCTTCAAGAGACCCAGTACTTC
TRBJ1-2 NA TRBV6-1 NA CASSEIGGGYTF TGTGCCAGCAGTGAAATCGGCGGGGGCTACACCTTC
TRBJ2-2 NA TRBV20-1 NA CSASLVNTGELFF TGCAGTGCTAGTCTTGTTAACACCGGGGAGCTGTTTTTT
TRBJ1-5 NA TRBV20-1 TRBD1 CSAETGSFNQPQHF TGCAGTGCGGAGACAGGGTCCTTCAATCAGCCCCAGCATTTT
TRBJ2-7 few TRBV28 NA CASEPGPRSEQYF TGTGCCAGCGAACCGGGTCCGCGAAGCGAGCAGTACTTC
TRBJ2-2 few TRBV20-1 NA CSARDRNTGELFF TGCAGTGCTCGTGACAGGAACACCGGGGAGCTGTTTTTT
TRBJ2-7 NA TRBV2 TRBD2 CASSESVAGASYEQYF TGTGCCAGCAGTGAAAGTGTAGCGGGGGCATCCTACGAGCAGTACTTC
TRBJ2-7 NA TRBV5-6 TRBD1 CASSLRDSSYEQYF TGTGCCAGCAGCTTGCGGGACAGCTCCTACGAGCAGTACTTC
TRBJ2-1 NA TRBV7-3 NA CASSLSGNHNEQFF TGTGCCAGCAGCTTATCAGGGAATCACAATGAGCAGTTCTTC
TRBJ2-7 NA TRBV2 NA CASSEAEGGLLDYEQYF TGTGCCAGCAGTGAAGCAGAAGGGGGGCTTTTGGACTACGAGCAGTACTTC
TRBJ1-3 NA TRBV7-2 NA CASSPNTGRGNTIYF TGTGCCAGCAGCCCGAACACCGGCCGGGGAAACACCATATATTTT
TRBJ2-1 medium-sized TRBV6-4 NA CASSAELYNEQFF TGTGCCAGCAGTGCGGAGTTATACAATGAGCAGTTCTTC
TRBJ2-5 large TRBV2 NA CASQATKGTQYF TGTGCCAGCCAGGCTACCAAGGGGACCCAGTACTTC
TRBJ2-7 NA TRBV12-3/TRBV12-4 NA CASILTGDEQYF TGTGCCAGCATCCTTACAGGCGACGAGCAGTACTTC
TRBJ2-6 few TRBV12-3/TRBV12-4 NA CASSYRRSGANVLTF TGTGCCAGCAGCTATCGGCGCTCTGGGGCCAACGTCCTGACTTTC
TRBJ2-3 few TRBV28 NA CASSALQGKGTDTQYF TGTGCCAGCAGTGCCTTACAGGGTAAGGGCACAGATACGCAGTATTTT